This entry lists 15 T cell receptor beta chains sequenced from one sample in a study of Ad26.COV2.S vaccination and SARS-CoV-2 variants. The protocol was immunoSEQ multiplex PCR, while the TCRdb copy is restricted to in-frame clones and leaves out a portion. The sample comprises approximately 350,000 clones, about 83% of which are singletons, and 7% to 9.5% rests with the top ten. Indicated treatment: roughly 20 received Ad26.COV2.S at low or high dose, single or two shots; 5 received placebo; per-sample allocation not given. Following the first vaccine or placebo injection, samples were taken on day 63. The sequencing here drew on peripheral blood, taken in a trial of Ad26.COV2.S vaccine versus placebo. These receptors were collected from a person aged 18 to 65 who received the Ad26.COV2.S COVID-19 vaccine or a placebo.

The chain has TRBV4-3 and TRBJ1-2; 9 nucleotides match TRBD1. From germline, CDR1 is LGHNA and CDR2 YSLEER. With 0 bases clipped from V and 9 bases from J, the junction kept 5 bases outside the gene matches. CDR3 length: 14 residues. The CDR3 sequence: CASSQETGGFSYTF. The CDR3 region has the DNA TGCGCCAGCAGCCAAGAGACAGGGGGGTTTAGCTACACCTTC.

CDR3 DNA sequence: TGTGCCAGCAGCCAAGATTTACACAACTATGGCTACACCTTC. It is translated as CASSQDLHNYGYTF. The rearrangement joins TRBV4-2 to TRBJ1-2; D not resolved. Germline V gene lookup returns CDR1 LGHNA and CDR2 YNFKEQ. CDR3 length: 14 amino acids. Trimming shortened V by 0 bases and J by 2 bases, and 7 bases separated the two germline ends.

V usage is TRBV15 and J usage is TRBJ2-1, with 9 bases that match TRBD2. Trimming removed 1 base from V and 5 bases from J; junction bases left unmatched: 3. This CDR3 region has 15 residues. Germline CDR1 and CDR2: LNHNV and YYDKDF (reference sequence). CDR3 DNA: TGTGCCACCAGCAGAGCGGCGGGGGGGGACAATGAGCAGTTCTTC. Its translation is CATSRAAGGDNEQFF.

In this sample, this clone turned up once. V is TRBV21-1 and J is TRBJ2-3; no check of the table's D call, TRBD1, against the DNA was made. TRBV21-1 is described as a pseudogene. CDR3 length: 17 residues. The DNA for the CDR3 is TGTGCCAGCAGCAAAGCTACACCCCTGGCTCGCACAGATACGCAGTATTTT. Encoded protein: CASSKATPLARTDTQYF.

J is TRBJ2-7 and V is TRBV20-1, with no clear D. Germline lookup yields CDR1 DFQATT and CDR2 SNEGSKA (reference sequence). The length of the CDR3 is 11 residues. The CDR3 DNA sequence: TGCTGGTTGGACGTATCGTACGAGCAGTACTTC. Amino acid sequence: CWLDVSYEQYF.

The chain joins TRBV2 to TRBJ1-2; D is possibly TRBD1 (5 bases). The V end was cut by 4 bases, the J end by 2 bases, with 11 bases between. Germline loops: CDR1 SNHLY, CDR2 FYNNEI. CDR3 length: 14 amino acids. The CDR3 loop reads CASSVLGGNYGYTF. CDR3 nucleotide sequence: TGTGCCAGCAGTGTTCTGGGGGGAAACTATGGCTACACCTTC.

The rearrangement uses TRBV4-2 and TRBJ2-6, with D tentatively TRBD1 or TRBD2 (5 bases each). This CDR3 has 14 amino acids. CDR1 and CDR2 from the germline V gene are LGHNA and YNFKEQ. Trimming stripped 4 bases from V and 4 bases from J, with 8 bases between. CDR3 residues: CASSLGVGANVLTF. DNA for the CDR3: TGTGCCAGCAGCCTGGGGGTAGGGGCCAACGTCCTGACTTTC.

This chain joins TRBV7-8 and TRBJ1-1, with D hard to call. The CDR3 is 11 amino acids. Deletions cut 5 bases from V and 6 bases from J, with 7 bases between. Germline V gene lookup returns CDR1 SGHVS and CDR2 FQNEAQ. The CDR3 loop reads CASSRLAEAFF. The DNA of the CDR3 is TGTGCCAGCAGCCGCCTCGCTGAAGCTTTCTTT.

The CDR3 protein is CASTFNEQFF. The CDR3 region has the DNA TGTGCCAGCACCTTCAATGAGCAGTTCTTC. The rearrangement links TRBV12-3 or TRBV12-4 to TRBJ2-1, with D unclear. V lost 7 bases, J lost 6 bases, and 4 bases lay in between. This CDR3 has 10 residues.

The rearrangement links TRBV7-3 to TRBJ2-2; tentatively, D is TRBD2 (6 bases). Germline V CDR1 and CDR2: SGHTA, FQGTGA. Trimming pared 5 bases from V and 5 bases from J, leaving 12 bases between. The CDR3 extends over 14 amino acids. CDR3 DNA sequence: TGTGCCAGCAGCACTCAGGGAGGAACCGGGGAGCTGTTTTTT. Translated, it gives CASSTQGGTGELFF.

This rearrangement joins TRBV5-1 to TRBJ1-2; the D gene is possibly TRBD1 (5 bases). V gave up 2 bases and J gave up 6 bases, with 11 bases separating them. Germline loops: CDR1 SGHRS, CDR2 YFSETQ. The CDR3 runs 13 residues. This CDR3 reads CASSLEGFDGYTF. CDR3 DNA: TGCGCCAGCAGCTTAGAGGGGTTCGATGGCTACACCTTC.

This clone has a single count. The chain joins TRBV15 to TRBJ2-3, with TRBD2 identical over 7 bases. J was trimmed by 10 bases and V by 0 bases; bases with no gene match: 7. The germline V gene encodes CDR1 LNHNV and CDR2 YYDKDF (reference sequence). This CDR3 comprises 14 residues. The CDR3 spells CATSRDRGRGAQYF. The CDR3, as DNA: TGTGCCACCAGCAGAGATCGGGGACGGGGGGCGCAGTATTTT.

This chain uses TRBV2 with TRBJ2-6; unclear D gene. CDR1 and CDR2 from the germline V gene are SNHLY and FYNNEI. V lost 2 bases and J lost 0, with 11 bases in between. This CDR3 comprises 17 residues. CDR3 DNA sequence: TGTGCCAGCAGTGAATTCGGATCGGCCTCTGGGGCCAACGTCCTGACTTTC. Translating it yields CASSEFGSASGANVLTF.

The V gene is TRBV7-7, the J gene TRBJ2-1, with TRBD2 identical over 11 bases. V dropped 1 base and J dropped 10; count of bases not matched to a gene: 18. The CDR3 is 19 amino acids. The V gene's germline CDR1 is SSHAT and CDR2 FNYEAQ (reference sequence). The CDR3 region is CASSLESGLFSSGRLEQFF. The CDR3 DNA reads as TGTGCCAGCAGCTTAGAGTCAGGGCTATTTTCTAGCGGGAGGTTGGAGCAGTTCTTC.

This chain joins TRBV11-1 and TRBJ2-7; D uncertain. The length of the CDR3 is 13 residues. V lost 5 bases, J lost 5 bases, and 13 bases lay in between. The germline V gene encodes CDR1 SGHAT and CDR2 FQDESV (reference sequence). CDR3 DNA: TGTGCCAGCAGCGAAGCCTCATTGGACGAGCAGTACTTC. Amino acid sequence: CASSEASLDEQYF.